What follows are 4 T cell receptor beta chains derived from one specimen sequenced in a study of PD-1 blockade in classical Hodgkin lymphoma. Sequenced by immunoSEQ multiplex PCR; TCRdb stores in-frame clones only, minus some. In the table there are 50,000 to 75,000 clones, about nine tenths of which are singletons. Patients all relapsed after autologous stem cell transplantation, and there was variation in brentuximab vedotin exposure. The material was peripheral blood mononuclear cells (PBMCs), obtained at baseline. These TCRs come from a human donor with classical Hodgkin lymphoma.

The V and J genes are TRBV10-2 and TRBJ1-1; no definite D call. The CDR3 sequence is 14 residues long. Trimming removed 3 bases from V and 0 bases from J, with 8 bases in between. Germline CDR1 WSHSY, CDR2 SAAADI. This CDR3 is CASSDGIMNTEAFF. CDR3 in DNA: TGCGCCAGCAGTGATGGGATCATGAACACTGAAGCTTTCTTT.

V is TRBV20-1 and J is TRBJ1-2, with D possibly being TRBD1 (5 bases). Germline-derived CDR1 and CDR2 are DFQATT and SNEGSKA (reference sequence). This CDR3 spans 11 amino acids. The V end lost 6 bases, the J end lost 7 bases, and 12 bases lay between the germline ends. The CDR3 nucleotides read TGCAGTGCCTACTCGCAGGGTGGCTACACCTTC. Translating gives CSAYSQGGYTF.

The V call is TRBV7-2, the J call TRBJ1-2; maybe TRBD1 (6 bases). CDR3 length: 14 amino acids. Between the trimmed V and J ends, which lost 3 bases and 6 bases, there was a span of 14 bases. Germline-derived CDR1 and CDR2 are SGHTA and FQGNSA. This CDR3 reads CASSFVGGMNGYTF. CDR3 nucleotides: TGTGCCAGCAGCTTCGTGGGGGGCATGAATGGCTACACCTTC.

The CDR3 sequence: CASSSRTGLQETQYF. The CDR3 DNA is TGTGCCAGCAGCTCACGGACAGGCCTCCAAGAGACCCAGTACTTC. The chain joins TRBV7-9 to TRBJ2-5; 7 bases match TRBD1. Germline values: CDR1 SEHNR, CDR2 FQNEAQ (reference sequence). V lost 4 bases to trimming and J lost 1 base; unmatched junction nucleotides: 6. This CDR3 has 15 residues.